This TCR beta chain emerged from a study of regulatory T cells in long-lasting Graves disease. The time point was: persistent/refractory GD, antithyroid drugs over 5 years with positive TRAb. Preparation of the TCR library used RNA extracted from PBMCs. Doctors identified Graves' disease using the American Thyroid Association guidelines. The germline CDR1 and CDR2 sequences are GTSNPN and SVGIG (reference sequence). The CDR3 loop spans 18 amino acids. After removal of 4 bases from V and 1 base from J, the junction contained 12 bases not matched to a gene. Findings of the study overall: Persistent Graves' patients had lower TCR diversity than newly diagnosed ones. Results may be inaccurate due to the small sample size. Persistent disease samples used TRBV28, TRBJ1-2 and TRBJ2-5 preferentially.

About this clonotype itself: Its specificity is unknown.

Building the TCR beta libraries relied on iRepertoire HTBI primers, and CDR3 regions underwent Arm-PCR. TCRdb independently ran MiXCR on the multiplex PCR reads; one entry per CDR3 protein. The table records 400,000 to 500,000 distinct CDR3 sequences, around 21% of them present only once. This receptor was identified in a female donor with Graves disease. Specimen: peripheral blood mononuclear cells (PBMCs), collected when the disease was refractory, from a patient treated with antithyroid drugs. The chain employs TRBV30 and TRBJ2-6; the match to TRBD1 covers 8 bases. Here the CDR3 DNA reads TGTGCCTGGACCCTGGAGGGACAGGAATTATCTGGGGCCAACGTCCTGACTTTC. Protein sequence: CAWTLEGQELSGANVLTF. The variable domain in full, completed from reference TRBV30 and TRBJ2-6, reads SQTIHQWPATLVQPVGSPLSLECTVEGTSNPNLYWYRQAAGRGLQLLFYSVGIGQISSEVPQNLSASRPQDRQFILSSKKLLLSDSGFYLCAWTLEGQELSGANVLTFGAGSRLTVL.